This is a list of T cell receptor beta chains from one sample in a study of cytomegalovirus exposure and HLA in healthy donors. Sequenced by immunoSEQ multiplex PCR; TCRdb stores in-frame clones only, minus some. The profile covers about 120,000 clones, with around 85% appearing a single time and 4% taken by the ten largest. The sequenced sample was PBMCs. Receptor source: a man between 18 and 29 years old in good health and CMV-seropositive. CDR3s include the opening cysteine and the closing phenylalanine or tryptophan. The D gene is left open where the match is weak. Clone size is stated in some rows and not others, as once, few, many or a class when expanded.

v_call,j_call,clone_size,d_call,cdr3_nt,cdr3_aa
TRBV9,TRBJ2-4,few,TRBD1,TGTGCCAGCAGCGGGACAGGGTCCATTCAGTACTTC,CASSGTGSIQYF
TRBV6-1,TRBJ2-7,NA,NA,TGTGCCAGCAGTGAGGGTGACAGGTCCTACGAGCAGTACTTC,CASSEGDRSYEQYF
TRBV30,TRBJ2-1,once,TRBD2,TGTGCCCACAGCTCTAGCGGGGTCAATGAGCAGTTCTTC,CAHSSSGVNEQFF
TRBV5-4,TRBJ2-2,NA,TRBD2,TGTGCCAGCAGCTCCATTAGCGGGAGGGTTTCCGGGGAGCTGTTTTTT,CASSSISGRVSGELFF
TRBV30,TRBJ1-1,few,NA,TGTGCCTGGAGTCGGAGGAGAGCGAACACTGAAGCTTTCTTT,CAWSRRRANTEAFF
TRBV4-1,TRBJ1-2,NA,NA,TGCGCCAGCAGCCAAGAGACTACGGGACTTTATGGCTACACCTTC,CASSQETTGLYGYTF
TRBV7-2,TRBJ2-7,once,TRBD2,TGTGCCAGCAGCTTAGGGGCGGGGGTACTACACGAGCAGTACTTC,CASSLGAGVLHEQYF
TRBV11-2,TRBJ2-5,NA,TRBD2,TGTGCCAGCAGCTTGCCGGGACTAGGTTTTTCAGAGACCCAGTACTTC,CASSLPGLGFSETQYF
TRBV29-1,TRBJ2-1,few,TRBD2,TGCAGCGTTGAAAGTGTCGCTAGCGGACCTCAGTTCTTC,CSVESVASGPQFF
TRBV9,TRBJ1-3,few,TRBD1,TGTGCCAGCAATCGACAGGGGGGTGGAAACACCATATATTTT,CASNRQGGGNTIYF
TRBV19,TRBJ2-7,NA,TRBD2,TGTGCCAGCGCCTATAGCGGGGGATCCTACGAGCAGTACTTC,CASAYSGGSYEQYF
TRBV4-1,TRBJ2-7,NA,NA,TGCGCCAGCAGCCGATACTACTCCGAATCCTACGAGCAGTACTTC,CASSRYYSESYEQYF
TRBV18,TRBJ1-4,NA,TRBD1,TGTGCCAGCTCACTACGGACAGGGGGCGCCGGTTTCCCCGGTGAAAAACTGTTTTTT,CASSLRTGGAGFPGEKLFF
TRBV15,TRBJ2-3,NA,NA,TGTGCCACCAGCGAAGGACCAGGGGATACGCAGTATTTT,CATSEGPGDTQYF
TRBV4-1,TRBJ2-7,NA,NA,TGCGCCAGCAGCCAAGTGGGAGACACCGAGCAGTACTTC,CASSQVGDTEQYF
TRBV4-1,TRBJ2-7,NA,TRBD2,TGCGCCAGCAGCCAAGATAATCTAGCGGGAGACGAGGCCTACGAGCAGTACTTC,CASSQDNLAGDEAYEQYF
TRBV14,TRBJ1-2,NA,NA,TGTGCCAGCAGCCAAGTTAGGGGTGTTGGTGGCTACACCTTC,CASSQVRGVGGYTF
TRBV2,TRBJ2-7,NA,NA,TGTGCCAGCAGTGTAGGAGCGGACGAGCAGTACTTC,CASSVGADEQYF
TRBV27,TRBJ1-3,NA,NA,TGTGCCAGCAGTTTAGGAGGCGTGGGAAACACCATATATTTT,CASSLGGVGNTIYF
TRBV19,TRBJ2-2,NA,NA,TGTGCCAGTAGACGCGATACAGAGAACACCGGGGAGCTGTTTTTT,CASRRDTENTGELFF
TRBV7-9,TRBJ1-2,NA,TRBD1,TGTGCCAGCAGCTTGGGCGGGACAGGGGGCGAAGGCTACACCTTC,CASSLGGTGGEGYTF
TRBV7-6,TRBJ2-7,NA,NA,TGTGCCAGCAGCCCAGAATCGACAGCTACCTACGAGCAGTACTTC,CASSPESTATYEQYF
TRBV5-1,TRBJ2-3,NA,TRBD2,TGCGCCAGCTCCACCCCGACTAGCGGGGCCACAGATACGCAGTATTTT,CASSTPTSGATDTQYF
TRBV10-3,TRBJ1-1,NA,NA,TGTGCCATCAGTGAGTCTAAGGGGGGGACCGGGGCTTTCTTT,CAISESKGGTGAFF
TRBV4-3,TRBJ2-3,NA,TRBD2,TGCGCCAGCAGCCTAGCGGGGGGGCCAGCAGATACGCAGTATTTT,CASSLAGGPADTQYF
TRBV6-5,TRBJ1-3,NA,NA,TGTGCCAGCAGTTACCAATACTTCTCTGGAAACACCATATATTTT,CASSYQYFSGNTIYF
TRBV5-1,TRBJ1-3,NA,NA,TGCGCCAGCAGCTTGTCTGGCACAGGGGGAAACACCATATATTTT,CASSLSGTGGNTIYF
TRBV25-1,TRBJ1-1,few,TRBD1,TGTGCCAGCACCCGGGACAGGGGGTGGAACACTGAAGCTTTCTTT,CASTRDRGWNTEAFF
TRBV19,TRBJ2-5,NA,NA,TGTGCCAGTAGTATTGACCGGGGGGAGACCCAGTACTTC,CASSIDRGETQYF
TRBV7-9,TRBJ2-2,once,NA,TGTTCCAGCAGCTTATCGGGGACTCGCGGGGAGCTGTTTTTT,CSSSLSGTRGELFF
TRBV7-2,TRBJ2-7,NA,NA,TGTGCCAGCAGCTTATCTCTCGGGGTTGACTACGAGCAGTACTTC,CASSLSLGVDYEQYF
TRBV19,TRBJ2-6,NA,NA,TGTGCCAGTAGTACGTCGACAGCGACTGGGGCCAACGTCCTGACTTTC,CASSTSTATGANVLTF
TRBV23-1,TRBJ1-3,NA,NA,TGCGCCAGCAGCCGACCCGAAACAGACCCGTTCTCGGGAAACACCATATATTTT,CASSRPETDPFSGNTIYF
TRBV9,TRBJ1-2,NA,NA,TGTGCCAGCAGCGTATTGGGAGAAAAGGGCTACACCTTC,CASSVLGEKGYTF
TRBV10-2,TRBJ1-1,NA,NA,TGCGCCAGCGCAGGCAGGGAAACTGAAGCTTTCTTT,CASAGRETEAFF
TRBV6-5,TRBJ2-2,NA,NA,TGTGCCAGCACCGGGACTAACACCGGGGAGCTGTTTTTT,CASTGTNTGELFF
TRBV4-3,TRBJ1-5,NA,NA,TGCGCCAGCAGCCAAGAGGTTTCAGATAGCAATCAGCCCCAGCATTTT,CASSQEVSDSNQPQHF
TRBV6-6,TRBJ2-1,NA,TRBD2,TGTGCCAGCAGTTACGGTACGGGAGGGCCTAATGGTGAGCAGTTCTTC,CASSYGTGGPNGEQFF
TRBV6-6,TRBJ1-6,NA,NA,TGTGCCAGCACCCACGAGGACTGGGGTTCACCCCTCCACTTT,CASTHEDWGSPLHF
TRBV4-1,TRBJ2-3,NA,TRBD1,TGCGCCAGCAGCCAAGGTTTTGGGACAGCCACAGATACGCAGTATTTT,CASSQGFGTATDTQYF
TRBV9,TRBJ2-3,NA,TRBD2,TGTGCCAGCAATCAGATCGGGGAGGGGGATACGCAGTATTTT,CASNQIGEGDTQYF
TRBV5-1,TRBJ2-2,NA,NA,TGCGCCAGCAGCTTGACCAGGGAGAACACCGGGGAGCTGTTTTTT,CASSLTRENTGELFF
TRBV18,TRBJ1-3,NA,NA,TGTGCCAGCTCACCAGCAGGTTTGGGAAACACCATATATTTT,CASSPAGLGNTIYF
TRBV5-4,TRBJ2-3,NA,TRBD2,TGTGCCAGCAGCTTGGGGGCGGGGGGCTCTTCAGATACGCAGTATTTT,CASSLGAGGSSDTQYF
TRBV10-3,TRBJ1-1,NA,TRBD1,TGTGCCATCAGTGATCTAGGGGGCAACACTGAAGCTTTCTTT,CAISDLGGNTEAFF
TRBV27,TRBJ2-1,once,NA,TGTGCCAGCAGTTTCACACCCGGGAGCAATGAGCAGTTCTTC,CASSFTPGSNEQFF
TRBV15,TRBJ2-5,NA,NA,TGTGCCACCAGCAGAGACCCAACTAGCCACGAGACCCAGTACTTC,CATSRDPTSHETQYF
TRBV9,TRBJ2-3,NA,TRBD1,TGTGCCAGCAGCCCGAATGCGGGCAGGGGGCACACAGATACGCAGTATTTT,CASSPNAGRGHTDTQYF
TRBV2,TRBJ2-7,NA,NA,TGTGCCAGCAGCTCAGACAGCTCCTACGAGCAGTACTTC,CASSSDSSYEQYF
TRBV5-1,TRBJ2-3,NA,TRBD1,TGCGCCAGCAGTGGGAGACAGGGGGCGTCATATACGCAGTATTTT,CASSGRQGASYTQYF
TRBV7-2,TRBJ2-1,few,NA,TGTGCCAGCAGCTTAGGCGGGCTGAAGTACAATGAGCAGTTCTTC,CASSLGGLKYNEQFF
TRBV30,TRBJ2-3,NA,TRBD2,TGTGCCTGGAGTCAGGGGCTAGCGGGAGGAGGGGATACGCAGTATTTT,CAWSQGLAGGGDTQYF
TRBV4-1,TRBJ2-7,NA,TRBD1,TGCGCCAGCAGTCTGGGACAGGGACCCTACGAGCAGTACTTC,CASSLGQGPYEQYF
TRBV2,TRBJ1-1,NA,NA,TGTGCCACCCAAGGCCAAGGGGTTAAAGCTTTCTTT,CATQGQGVKAFF
TRBV4-3,TRBJ2-3,NA,NA,TGCGCCAGCAGCCAAGATGTCGGGTCCGGGGCAGATACGCAGTATTTT,CASSQDVGSGADTQYF
TRBV25-1,TRBJ2-3,few,TRBD1,TGTGCCAGCAGGGGGGACAGGGGGACCACAGATACGCAGTATTTT,CASRGDRGTTDTQYF
TRBV11-3,TRBJ2-1,once,TRBD2,TGTGCCAGCAGCCGGGGACTAGCGGGGTCCTACAATGAGCAGTTCTTC,CASSRGLAGSYNEQFF